The T cell receptor beta chain described here comes from a study of shared clonotypes between healthy human individuals. Investigators spread the genomic DNA of each subset evenly over several immunoSEQ plates. Data came from immunoSEQ multiplex PCR; TCRdb stores just in-frame clones and leaves some out. This repertoire shows hundreds of thousands of clones, under 80% found once; its top ten account for about 1.8%. This clone was found a few times. As yet, its antigen is unknown. In the same sample, other DNA sequences code for this CDR3. J gave up 3 bases and V 5 bases, and 4 bases lay outside the gene matches. The CDR3 runs to 15 residues. Germline V gives CDR1 SGHRS, CDR2 YFSETQ. Study-wide results and caveats: Lower generation probabilities were found for non-shared clonotypes than for those shared by all four donors. Generally, naive subsets (rather than memory subsets) showed larger estimated richness.

The V call is TRBV5-1, the J call TRBJ2-1, with 11 bases matching TRBD2. Material: memory CD4+ T cells sorted from blood. As to subset: CD45RA-negative fraction. The source is a woman aged 25 to 45 in good health. Written as DNA, the CDR3 is TGCGCCAGCAGTCTGACTAGCGGGGACTACAATGAGCAGTTCTTC. Translation gives CASSLTSGDYNEQFF.